These T cell receptor beta chains were read from a single sample in a study of CD8+ T cells in alopecia areata. Measured with immunoSEQ multiplex PCR; TCRdb has only the in-frame clones, and not every one. The repertoire consists of 110,000 to 150,000 clones, with roughly three fifths occurring once and the leading ten covering around 6.6%. The sample consisted of CD4+ T cells sorted from blood, taken at week 0. These receptor sequences come from a human donor with alopecia areata. Each CDR3 is given with its conserved first and last residue. The order of the fields is J gene, D gene, V gene, clone size, CDR3 DNA, CDR3 protein. D genes are given only for firm matches. The listing skips clone size in some rows; elsewhere it reads once, few, many or a size class.

J: TRBJ2-5; D: TRBD1; V: TRBV2; size: few; DNA: TGTGCCAGCAGTTTCACCGGAGGACAGGGTCAAGAGACCCAGTACTTC; CDR3: CASSFTGGQGQETQYF
J: TRBJ2-3; D: NA; V: TRBV29-1; size: NA; DNA: TGCAGCGGTGTTGAGAGGGGAAGCACAGATACGCAGTATTTT; CDR3: CSGVERGSTDTQYF
J: TRBJ1-1; D: TRBD1; V: TRBV4-2; size: NA; DNA: TGTGCCAGCAGCCAAGAGGGACGGACAGGGGGCATGGCTTTCTTT; CDR3: CASSQEGRTGGMAFF
J: TRBJ2-5; D: NA; V: TRBV30; size: NA; DNA: TGTGCCTGGAAACTGGCGGGAGAGACCCAGTACTTC; CDR3: CAWKLAGETQYF
J: TRBJ1-2; D: NA; V: TRBV6-5; size: NA; DNA: TGTGCCAGCAGTTACTCGGGCTTCCCGGTCTATGGCTACACCTTC; CDR3: CASSYSGFPVYGYTF
J: TRBJ1-1; D: NA; V: TRBV5-4; size: NA; DNA: TGTGCCAGCAGCTTGGATGGGGGTCAAAGAGGCCTGGAAGCTTTCTTT; CDR3: CASSLDGGQRGLEAFF
J: TRBJ2-1; D: TRBD1; V: TRBV4-3; size: NA; DNA: TGCGCCAGCAGCCAACTGGGACAGGGATCTAGTGAGCAGTTCTTC; CDR3: CASSQLGQGSSEQFF
J: TRBJ2-7; D: NA; V: TRBV30; size: NA; DNA: TGTGCCTGGAGGGGGGGCCCCGCGGGCGAGCAGTACTTC; CDR3: CAWRGGPAGEQYF
J: TRBJ2-1; D: NA; V: TRBV2; size: NA; DNA: TGTGCCAGCAGTGAGGAGTACAATGAGCAGTTCTTC; CDR3: CASSEEYNEQFF
J: TRBJ1-4; D: NA; V: TRBV9; size: NA; DNA: TGTGCCAGCAGCGTAGTCCCCGGCCCAGGTGAAAAACTGTTTTTT; CDR3: CASSVVPGPGEKLFF
J: TRBJ2-7; D: TRBD1; V: TRBV29-1; size: NA; DNA: TGCAGCGTCAAACAGGGGAACTACGAGCAGTACTTC; CDR3: CSVKQGNYEQYF
J: TRBJ2-5; D: NA; V: TRBV19; size: NA; DNA: TGTGCCAGTAGTATGAGGGGAGGAGAGACCCAGTACTTC; CDR3: CASSMRGGETQYF
J: TRBJ1-5; D: NA; V: TRBV27; size: NA; DNA: TGTGCCAGCAGACTACAGGGTAGAGGTGGGCCCCAGCATTTT; CDR3: CASRLQGRGGPQHF
J: TRBJ1-2; D: TRBD1; V: TRBV10-3; size: NA; DNA: TGTGCCATCCCAGGGGGCCGGTATGGCTACACCTTC; CDR3: CAIPGGRYGYTF
J: TRBJ2-7; D: TRBD1; V: TRBV29-1; size: NA; DNA: TGCAGCGTACGGACAGGGGGCTCCTACGAGCAGTACTTC; CDR3: CSVRTGGSYEQYF
J: TRBJ1-3; D: TRBD1; V: TRBV25-1; size: NA; DNA: TGTGCCAGCAGTGGCAGGACAGGAGGGGTTTTGAGGAACACCATATATTTT; CDR3: CASSGRTGGVLRNTIYF
J: TRBJ1-1; D: NA; V: TRBV29-1; size: NA; DNA: TGCAGCGCCGCGAGTCTGAACACTGAAGCTTTCTTT; CDR3: CSAASLNTEAFF
J: TRBJ1-1; D: NA; V: TRBV29-1; size: NA; DNA: TGCCGGGCAGGGAAAAATATGAACACTGAAGCTTTCTTT; CDR3: CRAGKNMNTEAFF
J: TRBJ1-2; D: NA; V: TRBV19; size: few; DNA: TGTGCCAGTACCAACGACAGGCCGAACTATGGCTACACCTTC; CDR3: CASTNDRPNYGYTF
J: TRBJ1-2; D: TRBD1; V: TRBV29-1; size: NA; DNA: TGCAGCGCCGGGACAGGGCTCTATGGCTACACCTTC; CDR3: CSAGTGLYGYTF
J: TRBJ1-2; D: NA; V: TRBV30; size: NA; DNA: TGTGCCTGGAACCGTCCAGGGCCCAACTATGGCTACACCTTC; CDR3: CAWNRPGPNYGYTF
J: TRBJ1-6; D: NA; V: TRBV9; size: NA; DNA: TGTGCCAGCAGGAGTGAGGGGAATTCACCCCTCCACTTT; CDR3: CASRSEGNSPLHF
J: TRBJ2-5; D: NA; V: TRBV6-1; size: NA; DNA: TGTGCCAGCAGTGTAGGTCACAGCCAAGAGACCCAGTACTTC; CDR3: CASSVGHSQETQYF
J: TRBJ1-1; D: NA; V: TRBV27; size: NA; DNA: TGTGCCAGCAGTTTAAACAGACAGGCAACTGAAGCTTTCTTT; CDR3: CASSLNRQATEAFF
J: TRBJ2-3; D: TRBD2; V: TRBV7-9; size: NA; DNA: TGTGCCAGCAGCTCCCCTAGCGGGCTAAGCACAGATACGCAGTATTTT; CDR3: CASSSPSGLSTDTQYF
J: TRBJ2-5; D: TRBD2; V: TRBV5-1; size: NA; DNA: TGCGCCAGCAGCTCCGGGACTAGCGGCGAGACCCAGTACTTC; CDR3: CASSSGTSGETQYF
J: TRBJ1-2; D: NA; V: TRBV7-9; size: few; DNA: TGTGCCAGCAGCCTTTCGATGTCGCCGGGAGGCTACACCTTC; CDR3: CASSLSMSPGGYTF
J: TRBJ2-4; D: NA; V: TRBV5-4; size: NA; DNA: TGTGCCAGCAGCCCAGGACGCGCAGAAGGGAACATTCAGTACTTC; CDR3: CASSPGRAEGNIQYF
J: TRBJ1-6; D: NA; V: TRBV14; size: NA; DNA: TGTGCCAGCAGCCAAGTACGGAATTCACCCCTCCACTTT; CDR3: CASSQVRNSPLHF
J: TRBJ2-3; D: NA; V: TRBV7-2; size: NA; DNA: TGTGCCAGCAGCTTTACACCCCGCACAGATACGCAGTATTTT; CDR3: CASSFTPRTDTQYF
J: TRBJ1-1; D: NA; V: TRBV14; size: NA; DNA: TGTGCCAGCAGCCATACAAGCAGTGAAGCTTTCTTT; CDR3: CASSHTSSEAFF
J: TRBJ2-3; D: NA; V: TRBV7-6; size: few; DNA: TGTGCCAGCAGCTTGGACAGATTCGATACGCAGTATTTT; CDR3: CASSLDRFDTQYF
J: TRBJ2-3; D: NA; V: TRBV7-2; size: NA; DNA: TGTGCCAGCAGCCCCTCCTCGGGGGCGGGGGCCAACCAAGATACGCAGTATTTT; CDR3: CASSPSSGAGANQDTQYF
J: TRBJ1-2; D: NA; V: TRBV25-1; size: NA; DNA: TGTGCCAGCAGTGCTTTAGGACAAGGGCGGATCTACACCTTC; CDR3: CASSALGQGRIYTF
J: TRBJ2-5; D: NA; V: TRBV16; size: NA; DNA: TGTGCCAGCAGCAGCGGAGTACAAGAGACCCAGTACTTC; CDR3: CASSSGVQETQYF
J: TRBJ2-6; D: TRBD1; V: TRBV29-1; size: few; DNA: TGCAGCGTTCTCGGGACAGGGGAATCTGGGGCCAACGTCCTGACTTTC; CDR3: CSVLGTGESGANVLTF
J: TRBJ2-5; D: NA; V: TRBV23-1; size: NA; DNA: TGCCCCCCCGAGACCCAGTACTTC; CDR3: CPPETQYF
J: TRBJ1-2; D: NA; V: TRBV2; size: NA; DNA: TGTGCCAGCGAGAGGTCCTTTGCGGCTAACTATGGCTACACCTTC; CDR3: CASERSFAANYGYTF
J: TRBJ1-2; D: NA; V: TRBV29-1; size: NA; DNA: TGCAGCGTTGGAGGACTATATGGCTACACCTTC; CDR3: CSVGGLYGYTF